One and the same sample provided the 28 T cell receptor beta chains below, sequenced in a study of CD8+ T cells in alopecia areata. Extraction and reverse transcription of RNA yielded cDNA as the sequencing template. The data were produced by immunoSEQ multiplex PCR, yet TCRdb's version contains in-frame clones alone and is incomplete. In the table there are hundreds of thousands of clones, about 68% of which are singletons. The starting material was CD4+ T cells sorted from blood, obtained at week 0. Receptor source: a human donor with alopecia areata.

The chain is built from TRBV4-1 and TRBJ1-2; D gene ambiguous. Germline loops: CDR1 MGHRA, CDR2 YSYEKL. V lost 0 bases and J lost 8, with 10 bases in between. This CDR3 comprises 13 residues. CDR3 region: CASSQDRVGGYTF. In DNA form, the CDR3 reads TGCGCCAGCAGCCAAGATCGGGTGGGCGGCTACACCTTC.

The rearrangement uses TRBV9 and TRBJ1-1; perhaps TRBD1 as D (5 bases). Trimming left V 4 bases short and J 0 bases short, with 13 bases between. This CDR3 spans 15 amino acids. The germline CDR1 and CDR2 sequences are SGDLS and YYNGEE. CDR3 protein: CASSPRGGLNTEAFF. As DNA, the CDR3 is TGTGCCAGCAGCCCCCGGGGGGGTCTGAACACTGAAGCTTTCTTT.

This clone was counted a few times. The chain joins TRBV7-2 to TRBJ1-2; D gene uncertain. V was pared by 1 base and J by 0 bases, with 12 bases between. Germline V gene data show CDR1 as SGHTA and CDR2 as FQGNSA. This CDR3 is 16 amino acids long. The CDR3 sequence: CASSLGPGPSNYGYTF. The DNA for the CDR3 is TGTGCCAGCAGCTTAGGTCCGGGTCCTTCTAACTATGGCTACACCTTC.

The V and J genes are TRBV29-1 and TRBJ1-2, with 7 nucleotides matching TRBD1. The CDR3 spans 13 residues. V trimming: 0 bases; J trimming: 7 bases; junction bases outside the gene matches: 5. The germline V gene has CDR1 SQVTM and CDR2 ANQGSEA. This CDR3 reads CSVEDLGGSGYTF. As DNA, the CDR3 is TGCAGCGTTGAAGATCTAGGGGGCAGTGGCTACACCTTC.

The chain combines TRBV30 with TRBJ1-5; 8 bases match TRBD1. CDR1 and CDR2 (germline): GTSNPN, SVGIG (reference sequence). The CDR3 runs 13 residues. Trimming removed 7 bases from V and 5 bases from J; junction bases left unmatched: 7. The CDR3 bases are TGTGCCTTAGGACAGGGTAATGATCAGCCCCAGCATTTT. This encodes CALGQGNDQPQHF.

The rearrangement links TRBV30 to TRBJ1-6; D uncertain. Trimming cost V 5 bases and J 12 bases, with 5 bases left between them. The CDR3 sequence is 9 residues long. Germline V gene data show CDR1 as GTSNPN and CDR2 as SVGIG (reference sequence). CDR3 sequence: CAWGVPLHF. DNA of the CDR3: TGTGCCTGGGGGGTACCCCTCCACTTT.

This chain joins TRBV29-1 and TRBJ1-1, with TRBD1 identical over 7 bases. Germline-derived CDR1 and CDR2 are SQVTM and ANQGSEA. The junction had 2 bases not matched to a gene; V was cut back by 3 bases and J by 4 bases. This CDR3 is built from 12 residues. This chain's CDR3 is CSVDQGGTEAFF. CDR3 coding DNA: TGCAGCGTTGATCAGGGGGGCACTGAAGCTTTCTTT.

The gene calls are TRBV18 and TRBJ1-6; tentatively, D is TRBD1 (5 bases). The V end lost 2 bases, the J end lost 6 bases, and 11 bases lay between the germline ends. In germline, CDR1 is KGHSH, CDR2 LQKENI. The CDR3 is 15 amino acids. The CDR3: CASSPLGVVNSPLHF. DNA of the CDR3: TGTGCCAGCTCACCATTGGGGGTGGTTAATTCACCCCTCCACTTT.

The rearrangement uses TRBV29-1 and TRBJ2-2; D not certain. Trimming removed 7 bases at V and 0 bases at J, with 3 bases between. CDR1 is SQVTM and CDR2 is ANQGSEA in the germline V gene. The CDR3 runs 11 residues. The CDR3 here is CSGANTGELFF. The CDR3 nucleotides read TGCAGCGGGGCGAACACCGGGGAGCTGTTTTTT.

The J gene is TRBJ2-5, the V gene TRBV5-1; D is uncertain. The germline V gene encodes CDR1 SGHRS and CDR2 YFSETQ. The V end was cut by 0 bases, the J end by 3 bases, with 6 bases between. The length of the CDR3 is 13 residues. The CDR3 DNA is TGCGCCAGCAGCTTGGAACCGGAAGAGACCCAGTACTTC. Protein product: CASSLEPEETQYF. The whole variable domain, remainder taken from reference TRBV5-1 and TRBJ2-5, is KAGVTQTPRYLIKTRGQQVTLSCSPISGHRSVSWYQQTPGQGLQFLFEYFSETQRNKGNFPGRFSGRQFSNSRSEMNVSTLELGDSALYLCASSLEPEETQYFGPGTRLLVL.

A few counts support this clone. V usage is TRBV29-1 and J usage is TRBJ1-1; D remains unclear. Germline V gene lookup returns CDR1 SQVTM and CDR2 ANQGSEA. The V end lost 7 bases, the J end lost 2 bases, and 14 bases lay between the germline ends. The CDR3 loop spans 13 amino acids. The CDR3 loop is CSARRVTNTEAFF. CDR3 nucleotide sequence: TGCAGCGCTCGACGGGTCACCAACACTGAAGCTTTCTTT.

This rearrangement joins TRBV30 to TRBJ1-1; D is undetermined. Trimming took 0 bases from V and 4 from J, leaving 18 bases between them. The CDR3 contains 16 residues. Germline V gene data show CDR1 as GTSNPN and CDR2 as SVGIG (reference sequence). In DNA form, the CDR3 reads TGTGCCTGGAGTGTACGCCTTATGAAAACGTTCACTGAAGCTTTCTTT. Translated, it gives CAWSVRLMKTFTEAFF.

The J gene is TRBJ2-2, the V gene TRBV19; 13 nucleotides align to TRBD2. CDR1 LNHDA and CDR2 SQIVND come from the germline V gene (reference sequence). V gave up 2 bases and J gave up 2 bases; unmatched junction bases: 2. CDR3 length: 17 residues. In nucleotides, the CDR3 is TGTGCCAGTAGTATACGGACTAGCGGGGGTAACACCGGGGAGCTGTTTTTT. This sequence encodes CASSIRTSGGNTGELFF. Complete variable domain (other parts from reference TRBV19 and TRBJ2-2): DGGITQSPKYLFRKEGQNVTLSCEQNLNHDAMYWYRQDPGQGLRLIYYSQIVNDFQKGDIAEGYSVSREKKESFPLTVTSAQKNPTAFYLCASSIRTSGGNTGELFFGEGSRLTVL.

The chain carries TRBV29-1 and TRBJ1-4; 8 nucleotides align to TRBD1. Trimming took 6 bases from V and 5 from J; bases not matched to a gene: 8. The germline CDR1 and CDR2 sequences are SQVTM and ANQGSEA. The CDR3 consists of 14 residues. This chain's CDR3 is CSVYNTGGNEKLFF. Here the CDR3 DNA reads TGCAGCGTGTACAACACAGGGGGGAATGAAAAACTGTTTTTT.

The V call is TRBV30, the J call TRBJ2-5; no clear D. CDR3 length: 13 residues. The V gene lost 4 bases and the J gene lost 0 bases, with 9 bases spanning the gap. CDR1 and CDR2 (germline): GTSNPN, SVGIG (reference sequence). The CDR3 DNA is TGTGCCTGGACATACCCGGACCAAGAGACCCAGTACTTC. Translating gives CAWTYPDQETQYF.

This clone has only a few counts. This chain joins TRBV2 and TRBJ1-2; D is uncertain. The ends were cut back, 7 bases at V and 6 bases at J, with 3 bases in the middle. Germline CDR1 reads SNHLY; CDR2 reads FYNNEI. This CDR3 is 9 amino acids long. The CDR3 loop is CASTDGYTF. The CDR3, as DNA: TGTGCCAGCACGGATGGCTACACCTTC.

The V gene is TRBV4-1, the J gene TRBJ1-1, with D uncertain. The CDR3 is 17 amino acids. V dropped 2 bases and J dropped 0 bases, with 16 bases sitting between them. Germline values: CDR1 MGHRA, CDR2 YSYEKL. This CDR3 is CASSQLLGPIMNTEAFF. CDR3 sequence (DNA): TGCGCCAGCAGCCAACTACTAGGCCCAATCATGAACACTGAAGCTTTCTTT.

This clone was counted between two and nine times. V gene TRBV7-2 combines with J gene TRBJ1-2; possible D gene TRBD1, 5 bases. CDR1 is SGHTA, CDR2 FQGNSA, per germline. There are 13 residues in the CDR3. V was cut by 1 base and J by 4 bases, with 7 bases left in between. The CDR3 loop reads CASSLGQFYGYTF. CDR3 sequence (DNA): TGTGCCAGCAGCTTAGGACAGTTCTATGGCTACACCTTC.

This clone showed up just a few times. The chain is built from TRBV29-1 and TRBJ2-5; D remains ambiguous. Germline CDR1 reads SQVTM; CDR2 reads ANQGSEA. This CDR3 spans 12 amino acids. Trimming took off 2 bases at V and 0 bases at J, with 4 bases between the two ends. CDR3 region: CSVEHNQETQYF. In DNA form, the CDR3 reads TGCAGCGTTGAACACAACCAAGAGACCCAGTACTTC. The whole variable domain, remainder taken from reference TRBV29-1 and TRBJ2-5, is SAVISQKPSRDICQRGTSLTIQCQVDSQVTMMFWYRQQPGQSLTLIATANQGSEATYESGFVIDKFPISRPNLTFSTLTVSNMSPEDSSIYLCSVEHNQETQYFGPGTRLLVL.

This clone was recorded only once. The CDR3 spells CSGRAQGNIQYF. DNA for the CDR3: TGCAGCGGCAGGGCCCAGGGGAACATTCAGTACTTC. This chain connects TRBV29-1 to TRBJ2-4, with a possible D match to TRBD1 (6 bases). Germline CDR1 and CDR2: SQVTM and ANQGSEA. There are 12 residues in the CDR3. Trimming pared 7 bases from V and 7 bases from J, leaving 14 bases between.

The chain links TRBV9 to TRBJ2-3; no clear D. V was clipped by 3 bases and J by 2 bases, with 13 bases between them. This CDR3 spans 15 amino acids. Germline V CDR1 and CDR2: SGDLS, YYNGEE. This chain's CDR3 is CASSAVGVFTDTQYF. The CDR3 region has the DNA TGTGCCAGCAGCGCCGTAGGAGTTTTCACAGATACGCAGTATTTT.

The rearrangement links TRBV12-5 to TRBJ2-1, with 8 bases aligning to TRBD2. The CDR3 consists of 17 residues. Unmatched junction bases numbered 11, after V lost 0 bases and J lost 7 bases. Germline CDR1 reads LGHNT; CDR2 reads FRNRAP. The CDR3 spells CASGLVTGGARGNEQFF. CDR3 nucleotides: TGTGCTAGTGGTTTGGTCACCGGGGGGGCGAGAGGGAATGAGCAGTTCTTC.

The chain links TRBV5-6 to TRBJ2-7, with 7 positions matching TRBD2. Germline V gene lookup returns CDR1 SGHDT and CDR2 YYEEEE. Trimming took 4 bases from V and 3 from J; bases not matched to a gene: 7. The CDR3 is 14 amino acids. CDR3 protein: CASSEDGGGYEQYF. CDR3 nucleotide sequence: TGTGCCAGCAGCGAGGACGGCGGGGGCTACGAGCAGTACTTC.

CDR3: CASRVRVATEAFF. The CDR3 DNA follows: TGTGCCAGCAGGGTGAGGGTGGCCACTGAAGCTTTCTTT. V and J are TRBV5-6 and TRBJ1-1; D not resolved. CDR1 and CDR2 (germline): SGHDT, YYEEEE. Trimming took off 5 bases at V and 4 bases at J, with 12 bases between the two ends. This CDR3 contains 13 residues. Based on the CDR3 plus reference TRBV5-6 and TRBJ1-1, the full variable domain is DAGVTQSPTHLIKTRGQQVTLRCSPKSGHDTVSWYQQALGQGPQFIFQYYEEEERQRGNFPDRFSGHQFPNYSSELNVNALLLGDSALYLCASRVRVATEAFFGQGTRLTVV.

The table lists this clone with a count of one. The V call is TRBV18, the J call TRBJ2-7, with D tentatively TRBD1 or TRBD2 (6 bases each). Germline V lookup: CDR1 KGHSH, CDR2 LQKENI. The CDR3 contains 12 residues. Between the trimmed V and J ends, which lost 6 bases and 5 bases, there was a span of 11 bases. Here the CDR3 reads CASSRGHHEQYF. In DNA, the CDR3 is TGTGCCAGCTCGCGGGGACACCACGAGCAGTACTTC.

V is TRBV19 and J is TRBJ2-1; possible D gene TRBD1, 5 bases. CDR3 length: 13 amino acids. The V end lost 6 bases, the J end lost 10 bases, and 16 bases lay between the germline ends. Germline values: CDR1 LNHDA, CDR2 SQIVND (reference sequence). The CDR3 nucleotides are TGTGCCAGTAGGACTGACAGAGGAGTCGAGCAGTTCTTC. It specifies CASRTDRGVEQFF.

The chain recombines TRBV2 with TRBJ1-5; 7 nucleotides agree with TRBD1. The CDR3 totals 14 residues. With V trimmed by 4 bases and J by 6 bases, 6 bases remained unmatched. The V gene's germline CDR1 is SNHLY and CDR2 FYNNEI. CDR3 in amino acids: CASSGQGSAQPQHF. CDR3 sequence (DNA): TGTGCCAGCAGTGGACAGGGTTCTGCTCAGCCCCAGCATTTT.

DNA for the CDR3: TGCGCCAGCAATCCGGCCCCCTCTGGAAACACCATATATTTT. It is translated as CASNPAPSGNTIYF. The chain is built from TRBV23-1 and TRBJ1-3; no definite D call. TRBV23-1 carries the ORF label, with uncertain function. Trimming took off 7 bases at V and 0 bases at J, with 10 bases between the two ends. The CDR3 has 14 amino acids.